The source of this T cell receptor (beta chain) is a study of cytomegalovirus exposure and HLA in healthy donors. Whole-study results and caveats: Presence/absence analyses supposed approximately even sequencing depth among donors. After further analysis at a later stage, 16,951 TCR beta sequences were associated with HLA alleles at 0.05 false discovery rate.

Germline loops: CDR1 SGHTS, CDR2 YDEGEE. CDR3 length equals 15 residues. V was shortened by 4 bases and J by 0 bases, with 11 bases between the two germline ends. 60 Vbeta and 13 Jbeta primers were used in PCR. Data came from immunoSEQ multiplex PCR; TCRdb stores just in-frame clones and leaves some out. The repertoire holds 210,000 or so clones, with over 75% as singletons. Regarding this clone: Its matching antigen is unknown.

Sequenced: PBMCs. The receptor was derived from a boy between 10 and 17 years old in good health and CMV-seronegative. The chain couples TRBV5-8 to TRBJ2-1; D gene unclear. The CDR3 loop is CASSRVLFSYNEQFF. In nucleotides, the CDR3 is TGTGCCAGCAGCCGGGTCCTATTCTCCTACAATGAGCAGTTCTTC.